The present entry profiles one T cell receptor (beta chain) with its context. Its cognate antigen has yet to be identified. No base quality information exists; no much larger clone differs at one position. The Qiagen DNeasy kit was used to extract genomic DNA from unsorted PBMCs and from the negatively selected CD4+ and CD8+ fractions. TCR beta CDR3 regions were amplified by immunoSEQ multiplex PCR using primers annealing to V and J segments. A synthetic immune receptor repertoire was used to minimize amplification bias, and any residual bias was removed computationally once sequencing was done. The paper's data handling went like this. Repertoire diversity was quantified as the Shannon entropy index using custom Python scripts. Unsorted, CD4+ and CD8+ repertoires were examined separately, except in combined analyses, for which CD4+ and CD8+ sequences were merged in silico. A clone was considered expanded if an increase in frequency of at least 2-fold after treatment relative to C1D1 was found, and a pseudocount of 0.5 was applied to clones undetected at baseline. Clones with 0 or 1 copy at C1D1 were defined as singleton clones, while clones with 2 or more copies were defined as non-singleton clones. By matching protein sequences in sorted samples from the same patient, clones expanded in unsorted samples were annotated as CD4+, CD8+ or unknown. Diversity changes from C1D1 to C4D1 were tested in paired samples using Wilcoxon tests. TCRdb stores this immuneACCESS table with in-frame sequences only. Part of the clones is absent; in the studies checked, under half of the shortfall reflects unresolved V genes, and no reason is known for the rest. Clone size and the V and J calls come from that table; the DNA yielded D and trimming. The sample includes about 85,000 clones, with less than 95% observed a single time. The ten largest clones add up to approximately 2.9% of the sample.

This sample is drawn from a study of PD-1 blockade in classical Hodgkin lymphoma (dated by TCRdb to 2020 to 2021). About the full investigation: Nivolumab dosing was 3 mg/kg intravenously every 2 weeks, continuing until either disease progression or unacceptable toxicity. The study used CyTOF and TCR beta sequencing to define a peripheral blood immune signature of response to PD-1 blockade in classical Hodgkin lymphoma.

Reading from cysteine to phenylalanine, the CDR3 counts 11 amino acids. Only CDR3 DNA is held: 33 bases, read in frame from base 1. V is shortened by 6 bases, J by 4 bases, and the region joining them spans 3 bases. CDR1 SEHNR and CDR2 FQNEAQ were looked up in the germline V gene (reference sequence). Points the paper makes about the study in general: Lower diversity was observed in patients in whom nivolumab was started less than 1 year after ASCT, and these patients were excluded from later analyses so that confounding by immune reconstitution would be avoided. Baseline TCR diversity was reported to be lower in newly diagnosed patients than in healthy donors and to be lower still in relapsed/refractory patients. Baseline diversity similar to that of newly diagnosed patients was observed in trial patients achieving complete response, whereas significantly lower diversity was observed in partial responders and progressors. CD4+ but not CD8+ TCR diversity rose significantly by C4D1 (p=0.0027 vs p=0.16), most apparent in complete responders (p=0.02). The study covered only a single clinical trial cohort, and the causes of the repertoire differences, possibly disease activity or prior therapy, were still not defined.

The sample's time point label, decoded: cycle 4 day 1 (C4D1), after less than seven weeks of nivolumab. Every trial patient had relapsed after autologous stem cell transplantation, and cohorts A, B and C differed in prior brentuximab vedotin exposure. The trial cohort included 50 or so patients with relapsed/refractory classical Hodgkin lymphoma, and each patient had a best overall response of complete response, partial response or progressive disease. Single-agent nivolumab was administered to trial patients in the multi-cohort phase II CheckMate 205 trial. Best overall response was determined by an independent review committee according to the 2007 International Working Group response criteria. Trial PBMCs were collected immediately before nivolumab initiation (C1D1) and during therapy at cycle 2 day 1 and cycle 4 day 1. Peripheral blood was collected in 8 mL Vacutainer Cell Preparation Tubes, from which PBMCs were isolated by centrifugation and then cryopreserved.

The source material was peripheral blood mononuclear cells (PBMCs), sampled before the fourth cycle of nivolumab. The sequence was collected from a human donor with classical Hodgkin lymphoma. The chain is encoded by TRBV7-9 joined to TRBJ1-4; the D gene identity is not certain. The encoded CDR3 is CASRINEKLFF. The nucleotides are TGTGCCAGCAGGATTAATGAAAAACTGTTTTTT.